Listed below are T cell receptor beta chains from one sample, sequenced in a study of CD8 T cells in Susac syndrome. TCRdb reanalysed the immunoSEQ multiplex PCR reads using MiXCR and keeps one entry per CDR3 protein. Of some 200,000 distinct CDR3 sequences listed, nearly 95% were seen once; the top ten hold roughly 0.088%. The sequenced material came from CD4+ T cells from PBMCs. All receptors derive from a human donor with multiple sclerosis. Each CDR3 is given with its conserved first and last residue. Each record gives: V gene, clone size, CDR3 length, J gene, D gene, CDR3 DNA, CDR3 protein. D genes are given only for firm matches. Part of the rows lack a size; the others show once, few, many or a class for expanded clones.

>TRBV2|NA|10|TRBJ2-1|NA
TGTGCCAGCGGAGACAATGAGCAGTTCTTC
CASGDNEQFF
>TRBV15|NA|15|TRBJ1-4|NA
TGTGCCACCAGCACCCGGACCGGACTGAATGAAAAACTGTTTTTT
CATSTRTGLNEKLFF
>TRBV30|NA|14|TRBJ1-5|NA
TGTGCCTGGAACATGCAGGGAGGTAGTCAGCCCCAGCATTTT
CAWNMQGGSQPQHF
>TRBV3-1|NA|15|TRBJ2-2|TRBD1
TGTGCCAGCAGCCAGGGACAGAGCAACACCGGGGAGCTGTTTTTT
CASSQGQSNTGELFF
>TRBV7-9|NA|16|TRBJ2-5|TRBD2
TGTGCCAGCAGCCCCCCCGGGACTAGAAGCTCGGAGACCCAGTACTTC
CASSPPGTRSSETQYF
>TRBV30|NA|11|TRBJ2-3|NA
TGTGCCTGGAGTGTAACGGTTCAACGGGGTTTT
CAWSVTVQRGF
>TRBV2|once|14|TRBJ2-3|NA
TGTGCCAGCAGTGTAGGCAGCTCCACAGATACGCAGTATTTT
CASSVGSSTDTQYF
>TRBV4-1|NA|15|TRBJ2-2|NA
TGCGCCAGCAGCCAAGAAACTTTAAACACCGGGGAGCTGTTTTTT
CASSQETLNTGELFF
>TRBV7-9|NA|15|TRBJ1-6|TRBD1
TGTGCCAGCAGCTTTCCTCAGGGGGGAACATCACCCCTCCACTTT
CASSFPQGGTSPLHF
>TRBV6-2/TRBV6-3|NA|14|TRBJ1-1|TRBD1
TGTGCCAGCAGTTCAGTAGGGGGCTACACTGAAGCTTTCTTT
CASSSVGGYTEAFF
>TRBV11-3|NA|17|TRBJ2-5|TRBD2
TGTGCCAGCAGCCCGTCGTGGGGCGGGAGGGACCAAGAGACCCAGTACTTC
CASSPSWGGRDQETQYF
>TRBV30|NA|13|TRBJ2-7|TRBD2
TGTGCCTTCGAGCGGGGTTCACCGGGCGAGCAGTACTTC
CAFERGSPGEQYF
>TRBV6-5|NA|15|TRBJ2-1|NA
TGTGCCAGCAGTTACTCGAATCGTGGATACAATGAGCAGTTCTTC
CASSYSNRGYNEQFF
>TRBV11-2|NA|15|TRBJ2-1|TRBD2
TGTGCCAGCAGCTTAGTTACGGGAGGATTCAATGAGCAGTTCTTC
CASSLVTGGFNEQFF
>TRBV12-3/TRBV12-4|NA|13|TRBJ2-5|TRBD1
TGTGCCAGCAGTTCCAGGGGGAAGGAGACCCAGTACTTC
CASSSRGKETQYF
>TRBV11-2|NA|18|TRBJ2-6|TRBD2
TGTGCCAGCAGCTTATCCGGACTAGCGGGGGGAGGGGCCAACGTCCTGACTTTC
CASSLSGLAGGGANVLTF
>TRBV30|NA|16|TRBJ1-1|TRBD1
TGTGCCTGGAGTGACCCCGTGGGACAGGGGAAGACTGAAGCTTTCTTT
CAWSDPVGQGKTEAFF
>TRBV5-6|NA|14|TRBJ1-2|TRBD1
TGTGCCAGCAGATCCCAGGGGGCGCAGTATGGCTACACCTTC
CASRSQGAQYGYTF
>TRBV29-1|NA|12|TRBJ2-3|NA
TGCAGCTCAGAGGCAGCCTCAGATACGCAGTATTTT
CSSEAASDTQYF
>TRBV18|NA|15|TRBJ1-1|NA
TGTGCCAGCTCACCATCCCAGGGATTCGACACTGAAGCTTTCTTT
CASSPSQGFDTEAFF
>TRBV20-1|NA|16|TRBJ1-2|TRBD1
TGCAGTGCTAGAGACCTCCGGACAGGGTACTCCTATGGCTACACCTTC
CSARDLRTGYSYGYTF
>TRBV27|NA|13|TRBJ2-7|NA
TGTGCCAGCAGTACGCAGTGGTCGCAGAGGCAGTACTTC
CASSTQWSQRQYF
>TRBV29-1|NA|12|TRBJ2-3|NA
TGCAGCGTTGCCCCGCCGTCAGATACGCAGTATTTT
CSVAPPSDTQYF
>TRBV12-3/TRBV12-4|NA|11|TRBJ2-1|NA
TGTGCCAGCAGGCTACAAAATGAGCAGTTCTTC
CASRLQNEQFF
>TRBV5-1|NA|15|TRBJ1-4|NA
TGCGCCAGCAGCGTCGTTTCCGCAAATGGCGAAAAACTGTTTTTT
CASSVVSANGEKLFF
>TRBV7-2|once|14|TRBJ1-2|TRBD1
TGTGCCAGCAGCTTATGGGAGGGGGCTGGCGGCTACACCTTC
CASSLWEGAGGYTF
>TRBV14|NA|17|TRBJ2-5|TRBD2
TGTGCCAGCAGCGCCGAGGAGGGCCTAGCGGGAAAAGAGACCCAGTACTTC
CASSAEEGLAGKETQYF
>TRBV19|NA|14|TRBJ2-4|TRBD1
TGTGCCAGTAGTACCCGCTCTACAGGGGACATTCAGTACTTC
CASSTRSTGDIQYF
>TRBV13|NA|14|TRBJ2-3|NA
TGTGCCAGCAGCTCTCGGACATCCACAGATACGCAGTATTTT
CASSSRTSTDTQYF
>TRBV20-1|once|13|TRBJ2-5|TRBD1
TGCAGTGCTAGATATCAGGGGGAGGAGACCCAGTACTTC
CSARYQGEETQYF
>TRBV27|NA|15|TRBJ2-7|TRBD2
TGTGCCAGCAGTTTCCGGACTAGCGGAGCATACGAGCAGTACTTC
CASSFRTSGAYEQYF
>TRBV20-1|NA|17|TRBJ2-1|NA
TGCAGTGCTAGAGAGAGTTCTTTCCAGGGTGGTGCCGCTGAGCAGTTCTTC
CSARESSFQGGAAEQFF
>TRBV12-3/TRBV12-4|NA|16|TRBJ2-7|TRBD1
TGTGCCAGCAGTCGACAGGGGCGGAATCCTCTCACCGAGCAGTACTTC
CASSRQGRNPLTEQYF
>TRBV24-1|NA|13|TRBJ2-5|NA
TGTGCCGTCGGAACGGGGGCGGGGGAGACCCAGTACTTC
CAVGTGAGETQYF
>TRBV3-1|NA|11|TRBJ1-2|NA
TGTGCCAGCAGCCAAGAGGGCGGCTACACCTTC
CASSQEGGYTF
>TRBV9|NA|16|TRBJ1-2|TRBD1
TGTGCCAGCAGCCACCGGACAGGGACGTACCACTATGGCTACACCTTC
CASSHRTGTYHYGYTF
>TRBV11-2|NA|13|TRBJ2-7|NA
TGTGCCAGCAGCCCGGGACCCAACTACGAGCAGTACTTC
CASSPGPNYEQYF
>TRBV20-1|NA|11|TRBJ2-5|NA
TGCAGTCGGGCCGAGGGGGAGACCCAGTACTTC
CSRAEGETQYF
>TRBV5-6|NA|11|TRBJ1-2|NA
TGTGCCAGCAGCTTGTTGGATGGCTACACCTTC
CASSLLDGYTF
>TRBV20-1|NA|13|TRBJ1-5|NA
TGCAGTGCTAGAGAAGCCCGGGGGCAGCCCCAGCATTTT
CSAREARGQPQHF
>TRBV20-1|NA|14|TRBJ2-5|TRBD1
TGCAGTGCTATGGCGGTAACAGGGGAGAAGACCCAGTACTTC
CSAMAVTGEKTQYF
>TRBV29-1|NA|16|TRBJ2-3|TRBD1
TGCAGCGTTGAAGATCTGACAGGGCGGAGGACAGATACGCAGTATTTT
CSVEDLTGRRTDTQYF
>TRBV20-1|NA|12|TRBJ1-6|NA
TGCAGTGCTAGAGATGGGAGTTCACCCCTCCACTTT
CSARDGSSPLHF
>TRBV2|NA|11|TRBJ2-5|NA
TGTGCCAGCAAGTACTCCCAGACCCAGTACTTC
CASKYSQTQYF
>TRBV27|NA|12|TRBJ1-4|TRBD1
TGTGCCAGCAGGACAGGGGGTGAAAAACTGTTTTTT
CASRTGGEKLFF